The clone carrying this T cell receptor (beta chain) was observed once. The germline V gene encodes CDR1 LNHNV and CDR2 YYDKDF (reference sequence). This CDR3 has 15 amino acids. Trimming pared 2 bases from V and 2 bases from J, leaving 11 bases between. Sequenced by immunoSEQ multiplex PCR; TCRdb stores in-frame clones only, minus some. The sample yields around 97,000 clones, roughly 89% seen once. This sample stems from a study of blood T cell repertoires in COVID-19. Study-wide context: The United States, Italy and Spain provided the acute and convalescent COVID-19 samples.

The material sequenced was peripheral blood. The chain joins TRBV15 to TRBJ2-3; the D gene is possibly TRBD1 (6 bases). This TCR was recovered from a woman older than 75 in a cohort sampled during active COVID-19. The CDR3 sequence is CATSRFVGATDTQYF. In DNA form, the CDR3 reads TGTGCCACCAGCAGATTCGTGGGGGCCACAGATACGCAGTATTTT.